This TCR beta chain stems from a study of OX40 agonist ivuxolimab in advanced cancers. Study findings and constraints: Among expanded peripheral T cells, antigen specificity went undetermined.

With regard to this clone: Its antigen remains unidentified.

The data were produced by immunoSEQ multiplex PCR, yet TCRdb's version contains in-frame clones alone and is incomplete. This table has around 80,000 clones, approximately 90% appearing once. This sequence was found in an adult with an advanced solid tumor such as melanoma, head and neck, liver or kidney cancer. Sequenced here: CD4+ or CD8+ T cells sorted from blood, sampled in a trial of the OX40 agonist ivuxolimab.

The chain's CDR3 is CASSLGPNNGQETQYF. Written as DNA, the CDR3 is TGTGCCAGCAGCTTAGGGCCAAACAACGGTCAAGAGACCCAGTACTTC. This rearrangement joins TRBV7-3 to TRBJ2-5; D is unresolved. The CDR3 contains 16 residues. The germline V and J ends were trimmed by 2 bases and 2 bases, with 15 bases remaining between them. Germline V gene lookup returns CDR1 SGHTA and CDR2 FQGTGA. Looking up the rest from reference TRBV7-3 and TRBJ2-5 gives the full variable domain: GAGVSQTPSNKVTEKGKYVELRCDPISGHTALYWYRQSLGQGPEFLIYFQGTGAADDSGLPNDRFFAVRPEGSVSTLKIQRTERGDSAVYLCASSLGPNNGQETQYFGPGTRLLVL.